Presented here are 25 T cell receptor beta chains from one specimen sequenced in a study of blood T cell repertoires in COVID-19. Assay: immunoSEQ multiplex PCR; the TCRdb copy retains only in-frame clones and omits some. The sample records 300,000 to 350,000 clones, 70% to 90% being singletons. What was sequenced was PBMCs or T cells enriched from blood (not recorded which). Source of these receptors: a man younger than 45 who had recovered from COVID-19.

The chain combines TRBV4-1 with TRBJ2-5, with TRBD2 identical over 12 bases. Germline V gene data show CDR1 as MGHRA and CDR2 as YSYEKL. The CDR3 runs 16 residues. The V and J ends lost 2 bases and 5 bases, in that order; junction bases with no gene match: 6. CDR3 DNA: TGCGCCAGCAGCCAACTAGCGGGGGGGCAGGTGGAGACCCAGTACTTC. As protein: CASSQLAGGQVETQYF.

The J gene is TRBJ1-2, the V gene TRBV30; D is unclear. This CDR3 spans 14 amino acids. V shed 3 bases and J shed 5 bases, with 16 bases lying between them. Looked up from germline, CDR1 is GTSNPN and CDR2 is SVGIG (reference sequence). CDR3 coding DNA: TGTGCCTGGAGCGAGACACCGGAGGGATATGGCTACACCTTC. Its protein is CAWSETPEGYGYTF.

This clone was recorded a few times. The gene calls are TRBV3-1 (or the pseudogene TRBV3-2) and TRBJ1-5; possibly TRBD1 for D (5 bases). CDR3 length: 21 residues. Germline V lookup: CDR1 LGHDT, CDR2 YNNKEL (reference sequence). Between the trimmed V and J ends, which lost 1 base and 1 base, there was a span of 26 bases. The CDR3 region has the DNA TGTGCCAGCAGCCAAGCGGTAAGTGGCCAGCTGGGGGGGTGGAGCAATCAGCCCCAGCATTTT. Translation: CASSQAVSGQLGGWSNQPQHF.

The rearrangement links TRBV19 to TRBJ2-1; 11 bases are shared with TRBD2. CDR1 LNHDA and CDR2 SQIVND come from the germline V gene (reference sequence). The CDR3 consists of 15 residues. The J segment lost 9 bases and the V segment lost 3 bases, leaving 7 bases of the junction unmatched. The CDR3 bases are TGTGCCAGTAGTATGCAAGTAGCGGGGGGGCTTGAGCAGTTCTTC. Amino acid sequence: CASSMQVAGGLEQFF.

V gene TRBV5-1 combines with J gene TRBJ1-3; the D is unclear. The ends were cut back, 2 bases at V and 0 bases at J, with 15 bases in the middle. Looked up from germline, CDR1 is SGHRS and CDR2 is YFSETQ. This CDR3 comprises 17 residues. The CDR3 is CASSFNPHKSSGNTIYF. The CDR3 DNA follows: TGCGCCAGCAGCTTCAATCCGCATAAGAGCTCTGGAAACACCATATATTTT.

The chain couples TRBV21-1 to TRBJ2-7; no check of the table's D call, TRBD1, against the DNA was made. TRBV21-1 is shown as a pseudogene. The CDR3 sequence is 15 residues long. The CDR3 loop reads CASSGTGTGSYEQYF. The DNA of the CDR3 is TGTGCCAGCAGCGGGACAGGGACGGGATCCTACGAGCAGTACTTC.

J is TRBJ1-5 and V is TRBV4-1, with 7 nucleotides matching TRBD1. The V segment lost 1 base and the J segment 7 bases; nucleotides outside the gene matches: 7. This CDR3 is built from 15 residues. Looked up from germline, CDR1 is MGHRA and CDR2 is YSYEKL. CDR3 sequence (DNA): TGCGCCAGCAGCCAAGGACAGGGATGGGGGCAGCCCCAGCATTTT. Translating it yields CASSQGQGWGQPQHF.

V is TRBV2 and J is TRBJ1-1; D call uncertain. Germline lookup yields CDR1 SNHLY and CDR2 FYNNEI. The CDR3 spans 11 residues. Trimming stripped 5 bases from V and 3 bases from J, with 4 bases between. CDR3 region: CASSYDTEAFF. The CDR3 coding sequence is TGTGCCAGCAGTTATGACACTGAAGCTTTCTTT.

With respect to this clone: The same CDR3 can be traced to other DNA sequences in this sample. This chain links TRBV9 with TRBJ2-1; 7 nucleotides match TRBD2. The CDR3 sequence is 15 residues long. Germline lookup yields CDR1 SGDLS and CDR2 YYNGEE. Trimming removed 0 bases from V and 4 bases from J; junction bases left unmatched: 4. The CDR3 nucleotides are TGTGCCAGCAGCGTAGATAGGGGAGGGTACAATGAGCAGTTCTTC. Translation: CASSVDRGGYNEQFF.

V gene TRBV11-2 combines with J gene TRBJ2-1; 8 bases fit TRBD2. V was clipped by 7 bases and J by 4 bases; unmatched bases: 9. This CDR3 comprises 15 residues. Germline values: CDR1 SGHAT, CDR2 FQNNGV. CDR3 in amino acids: CASTPRGAHYNEQFF. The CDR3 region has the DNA TGTGCCAGCACCCCGCGGGGGGCCCATTACAATGAGCAGTTCTTC.

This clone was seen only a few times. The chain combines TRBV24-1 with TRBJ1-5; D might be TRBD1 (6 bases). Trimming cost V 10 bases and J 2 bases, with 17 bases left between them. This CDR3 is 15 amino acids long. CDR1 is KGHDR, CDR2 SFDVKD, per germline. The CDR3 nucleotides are TGTGCCACTTGGAGGGGGGGAGAGGGCAATCAGCCCCAGCATTTT. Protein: CATWRGGEGNQPQHF.

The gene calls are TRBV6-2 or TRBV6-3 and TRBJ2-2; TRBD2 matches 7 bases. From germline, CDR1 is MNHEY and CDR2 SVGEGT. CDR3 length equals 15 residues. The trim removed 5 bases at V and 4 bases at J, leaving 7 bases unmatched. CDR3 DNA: TGTGCCAGCAGTACATTGACTAGCCGCACCGGGGAGCTGTTTTTT. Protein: CASSTLTSRTGELFF.

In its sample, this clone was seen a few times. The CDR3: CASSPTGGGKLFF. Written as DNA, the CDR3 is TGTGCCAGCAGCCCGACAGGGGGCGGGAAACTGTTTTTT. V gene TRBV5-4 combines with J gene TRBJ1-4; 10 bases are a match to TRBD1. In germline, CDR1 is SGHNT, CDR2 YYREEE (reference sequence). The V segment lost 4 bases and the J segment 11 bases; nucleotides outside the gene matches: 5. The CDR3 has 13 amino acids.

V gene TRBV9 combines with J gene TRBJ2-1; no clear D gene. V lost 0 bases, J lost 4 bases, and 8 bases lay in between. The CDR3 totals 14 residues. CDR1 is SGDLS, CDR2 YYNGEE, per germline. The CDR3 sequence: CASSVATLYNEQFF. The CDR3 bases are TGTGCCAGCAGCGTAGCCACCCTATACAATGAGCAGTTCTTC.

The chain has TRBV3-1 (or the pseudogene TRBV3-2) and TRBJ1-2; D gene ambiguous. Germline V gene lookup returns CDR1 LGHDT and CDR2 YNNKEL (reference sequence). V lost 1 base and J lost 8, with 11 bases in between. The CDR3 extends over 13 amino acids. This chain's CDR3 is CASSQGERVGYTF. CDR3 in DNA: TGTGCCAGCAGCCAAGGTGAACGGGTGGGCTACACCTTC.

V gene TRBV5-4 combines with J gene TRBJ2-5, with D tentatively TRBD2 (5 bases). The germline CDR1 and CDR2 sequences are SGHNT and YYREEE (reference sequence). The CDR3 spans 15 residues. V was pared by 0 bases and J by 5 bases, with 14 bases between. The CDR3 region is CASSLGPTGEETQYF. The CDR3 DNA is TGTGCCAGCAGCTTGGGCCCAACCGGGGAGGAGACCCAGTACTTC.

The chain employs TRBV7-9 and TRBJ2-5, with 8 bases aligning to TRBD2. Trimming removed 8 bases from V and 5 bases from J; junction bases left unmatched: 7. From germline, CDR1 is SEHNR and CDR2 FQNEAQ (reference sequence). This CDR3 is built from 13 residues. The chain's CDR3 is CASGRGGRETQYF. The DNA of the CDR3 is TGTGCCAGCGGCCGCGGGGGGCGGGAGACCCAGTACTTC.

CDR3 in amino acids: CASSPTSGESTIYF. CDR3 nucleotide sequence: TGTGCCAGCAGCCCTACGTCGGGGGAGAGCACCATATATTTT. This chain links TRBV3-1 (or the pseudogene TRBV3-2) with TRBJ1-3, with a weak D call TRBD1 (5 bases). This CDR3 comprises 14 residues. The V end was cut by 4 bases, the J end by 9 bases, with 16 bases between. Germline loops: CDR1 LGHDT, CDR2 YNNKEL (reference sequence).

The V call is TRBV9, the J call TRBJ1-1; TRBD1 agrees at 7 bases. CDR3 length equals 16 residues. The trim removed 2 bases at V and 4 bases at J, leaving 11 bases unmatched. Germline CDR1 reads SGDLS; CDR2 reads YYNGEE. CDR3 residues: CASSVSSTGSVTEAFF. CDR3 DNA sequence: TGTGCCAGCAGCGTCTCCTCGACAGGGAGCGTCACTGAAGCTTTCTTT.

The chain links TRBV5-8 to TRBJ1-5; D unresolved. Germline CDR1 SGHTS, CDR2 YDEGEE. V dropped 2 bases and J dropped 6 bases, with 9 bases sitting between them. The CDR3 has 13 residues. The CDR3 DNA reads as TGTGCCAGCAGCTTATCGGGGTTTCAGCCCCAGCATTTT. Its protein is CASSLSGFQPQHF.

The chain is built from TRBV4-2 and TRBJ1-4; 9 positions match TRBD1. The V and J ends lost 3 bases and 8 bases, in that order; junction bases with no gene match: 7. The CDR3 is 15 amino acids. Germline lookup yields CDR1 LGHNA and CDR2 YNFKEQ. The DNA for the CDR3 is TGTGCCAGCAGCCAGACCGGGACAGGGAACGAAAAACTGTTTTTT. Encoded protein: CASSQTGTGNEKLFF.

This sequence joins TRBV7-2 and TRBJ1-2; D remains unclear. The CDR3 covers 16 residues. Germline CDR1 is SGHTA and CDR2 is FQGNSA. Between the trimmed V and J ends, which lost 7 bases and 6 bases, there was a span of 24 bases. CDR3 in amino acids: CASTILVGNSGNGYTF. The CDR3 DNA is TGTGCCAGCACCATTCTGGTCGGCAACTCGGGTAATGGCTACACCTTC.

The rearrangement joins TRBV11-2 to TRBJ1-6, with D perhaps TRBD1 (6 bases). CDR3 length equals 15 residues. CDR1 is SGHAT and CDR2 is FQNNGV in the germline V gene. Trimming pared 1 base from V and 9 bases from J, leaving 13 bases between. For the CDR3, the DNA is TGTGCCAGCAGCTTAGTTATGGGGGCCACTTCACCCCTCCACTTT. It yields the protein CASSLVMGATSPLHF.

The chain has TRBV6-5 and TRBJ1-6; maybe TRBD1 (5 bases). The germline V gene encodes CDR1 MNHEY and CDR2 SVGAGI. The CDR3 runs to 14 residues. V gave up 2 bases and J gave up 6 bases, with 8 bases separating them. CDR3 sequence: CASSYRQLNSPLHF. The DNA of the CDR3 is TGTGCCAGCAGTTACAGACAGCTTAATTCACCCCTCCACTTT.

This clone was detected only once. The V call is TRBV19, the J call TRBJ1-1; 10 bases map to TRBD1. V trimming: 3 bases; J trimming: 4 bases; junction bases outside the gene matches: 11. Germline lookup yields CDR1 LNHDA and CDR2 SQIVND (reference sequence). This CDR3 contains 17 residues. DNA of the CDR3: TGTGCCAGTAGTATTACTACCCGGGACAGGGGAACCACTGAAGCTTTCTTT. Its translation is CASSITTRDRGTTEAFF.